This T cell receptor (beta chain) is drawn from a study of spatial heterogeneity in lung cancer. For the study at large: More beta-chain than alpha-chain sequences were consistently detected. Study-level findings and limits: One measure, the expanded intratumoral alpha and beta TCR count, tracked tumor mutation counts.

This CDR3 has 15 residues. Per the germline V gene, CDR1 is SGHVS and CDR2 is FQNEAQ. The ends were cut back, 5 bases at V and 1 base at J, with 14 bases in the middle. This clonotype occurred many times. Its antigen is unidentified. TCRdb itself ran the 5' RACE reads through MiXCR, one entry per CDR3 protein. The sample gives 7,000 to 8,500 distinct CDR3 sequences, approximately 5.3% of which show up once; less than 25% is in the top ten. Time point reported: sample taken at primary tumor resection. V gene TRBV7-8 combines with J gene TRBJ2-5, with D tentatively TRBD1 (5 bases). This TCR was sampled from a male donor with early-stage non-small cell lung cancer. Sequencing used lung tumor tissue, obtained at surgery. The CDR3 nucleotides are TGTGCCAGCAGCCCGTTGACAGTTCTCCAAGAGACCCAGTACTTC. Residues: CASSPLTVLQETQYF.